The present TCR beta chain was sequenced within a study of tumor-infiltrating lymphocytes in primary liver carcinoma. Study overall: The neoplasms were of stage T1-T3 N0M0, with dimensions of roughly 4.2 to 10 cm across.

Concerning this clonotype itself: The germline gene is not matched at one end of the junction; a read error may be the cause.

Germline DNA was also extracted, with blood RNA taken from unsorted whole blood. Germline V gene data show CDR1 as MNHNS and CDR2 as SASEGT. CDR3 length equals 14 residues. The template, about 550 ng total RNA, yielded TCR beta cDNA made with a constant-region primer. ARM-PCR was slightly modified, and three nested multiplex PCR rounds with it gave rise to the TCR beta libraries. Both of the initial two PCR rounds ran for nine to ten cycles and employed TRBV1-TRBV30 forward primers alongside a C-beta reverse primer. TCRdb re-called the multiplex PCR reads with MiXCR, one entry per CDR3 protein. In the table there are around 330,000 distinct CDR3 sequences, 65% of which are singletons.

Sequenced input: peripheral blood. The rearrangement uses TRBV6-1 and TRBJ2-7; tentatively, D is TRBD1 (6 bases). This clonotype was obtained from a middle-aged man with primary liver carcinoma and hepatitis B virus infection. CDR3 sequence (DNA): TGTGGCAGCAGTGCTTGGACAGCCCCATACGAGCAGTACTTC. This sequence encodes CGSSAWTAPYEQYF.